This T cell receptor (beta chain) was observed in a study of T-cell memory formation after mild COVID-19. Concerning this clonotype itself: Its cognate antigen is unknown.

Broader study findings: Within pre-infection memory, some responding clones were found, suggesting cross-reactive memory joined. Later expanders leaned CD4+, whereas clones that contracted between day 15 and 85 were balanced CD4/CD8.

The CDR3 contains 15 residues. Germline CDR1 is DFQATT and CDR2 is SNEGSKA (reference sequence). Trimming shortened V by 3 bases and J by 0 bases, and 12 bases separated the two germline ends. TCRdb recomputed calls from the 5' RACE reads with MiXCR, one row per CDR3 protein. The repertoire has approximately 260,000 distinct CDR3 sequences, roughly 17% of them found once; the top ten carry around 3.8%. V usage is TRBV20-1 and J usage is TRBJ1-5; D is undetermined. This TCR was sampled from a man between 18 and 35 years old who had mild COVID-19 (a few samples of this study predate the infection). Cell type and time point are not known. Sequences were obtained from PBMCs or a T cell subset sorted from them (not recorded which). The DNA for the CDR3 is TGCAGTGCTAGCCCGGCCGGTATTAGCAATCAGCCCCAGCATTTT. It codes for CSASPAGISNQPQHF.